These 6 T cell receptor beta chains share one sample of origin, sequenced in a study of control samples from healthy donors and cancer patients. The repertoire was sequenced with immunoSEQ multiplex PCR; TCRdb's copy has only in-frame clones and lacks some. The sample has 200,000 to 250,000 clones, about 93% seen once. Sequencing was carried out using blood. The receptor set was obtained from a man aged 45-65 years in good health.

The chain is built from TRBV5-5 and TRBJ2-4, with D possibly matching TRBD1 (6 bases). The germline CDR1 and CDR2 sequences are SGHKS and YYEKEE (reference sequence). Trimming took 1 base from V and 9 from J, leaving 14 bases between them. The CDR3 runs 14 residues. This CDR3 is CASSLLVGQSIQYF. The CDR3 bases are TGTGCCAGCAGCTTGCTGGTGGGACAAAGCATTCAGTACTTC.

The chain carries TRBV6-5 and TRBJ1-1; the match to TRBD1 covers 7 bases. CDR3 length equals 15 residues. With V trimmed by 0 bases and J by 2 bases, 3 bases remained unmatched. In germline, CDR1 is MNHEY, CDR2 SVGAGI. DNA of the CDR3: TGTGCCAGCAGTTACTCGACAGGGTTCAACACTGAAGCTTTCTTT. Translating gives CASSYSTGFNTEAFF.

The rearrangement links TRBV11-1 to TRBJ2-7; D unresolved. Germline lookup yields CDR1 SGHAT and CDR2 FQDESV (reference sequence). Trimming took 0 bases from V and 2 from J, leaving 17 bases between them. The CDR3 spans 17 residues. The chain's CDR3 is CASSLAFGQSIPYEQYF. The CDR3 bases are TGTGCCAGCAGCTTAGCGTTCGGGCAGTCTATACCCTACGAGCAGTACTTC.

The chain combines TRBV28 with TRBJ1-2; D perhaps matches TRBD1 (6 bases). The CDR3 runs to 13 residues. V lost 3 bases and J 7 bases, leaving 12 bases between the germline ends. Germline values: CDR1 MDHEN, CDR2 SYDVKM. The CDR3 coding sequence is TGTGCCAGCAGTTTCGCGGGGGCAACTGGCTACACCTTC. Translating it yields CASSFAGATGYTF.

The chain uses TRBV4-2 and TRBJ2-7, with 14 nucleotides matching TRBD2. The CDR3 runs 17 residues. Germline CDR1 LGHNA, CDR2 YNFKEQ. J was trimmed by 1 base and V by 3 bases; bases with no gene match: 5. The chain's CDR3 is CASSQAGTSGGSYEQYF. CDR3 sequence (DNA): TGTGCCAGCAGCCAGGCGGGGACTAGCGGGGGTTCCTACGAGCAGTACTTC.

The chain employs TRBV6-5 and TRBJ2-2; 9 bases fit TRBD1. After removal of 8 bases from V and 8 bases from J, the junction contained 6 bases not matched to a gene. The CDR3 is made up of 13 amino acids. Per the germline V gene, CDR1 is MNHEY and CDR2 is SVGAGI. CDR3 amino acids: CASAGDREGELFF. The DNA of the CDR3 is TGTGCCAGCGCCGGGGACAGGGAGGGGGAGCTGTTTTTT.